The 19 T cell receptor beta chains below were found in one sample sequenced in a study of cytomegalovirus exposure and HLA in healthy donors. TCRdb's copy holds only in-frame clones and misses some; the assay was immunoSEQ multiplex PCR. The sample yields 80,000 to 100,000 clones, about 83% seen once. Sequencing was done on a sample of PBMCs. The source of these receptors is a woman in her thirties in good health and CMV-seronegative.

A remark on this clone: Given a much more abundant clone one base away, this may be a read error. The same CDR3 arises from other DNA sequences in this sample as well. Here the CDR3 reads CASSPGQGPGNTIYF. CDR3 nucleotides: TGTGCCAGCAGCCCCGGACAGGGGCCGGGAAACACCATATATTTT. The rearrangement uses TRBV11-3 and TRBJ1-3; TRBD1 matches 9 bases. From germline, CDR1 is SGHNT and CDR2 YENEEA. The ends lost 5 bases at V and 4 bases at J; junction bases unmatched: 6. The CDR3 runs 15 residues.

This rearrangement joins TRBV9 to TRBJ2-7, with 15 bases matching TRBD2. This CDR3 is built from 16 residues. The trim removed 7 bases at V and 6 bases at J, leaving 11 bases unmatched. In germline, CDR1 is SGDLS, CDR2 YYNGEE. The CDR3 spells CASARGLAGGLGEQYF. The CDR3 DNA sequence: TGTGCCAGCGCTCGGGGACTAGCGGGGGGCTTGGGCGAGCAGTACTTC.

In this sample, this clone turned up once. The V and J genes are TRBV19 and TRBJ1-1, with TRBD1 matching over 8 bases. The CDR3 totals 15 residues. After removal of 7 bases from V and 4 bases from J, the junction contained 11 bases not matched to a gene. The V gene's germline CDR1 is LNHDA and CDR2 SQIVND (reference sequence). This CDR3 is CASMVGRGRSTEAFF. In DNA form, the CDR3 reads TGTGCCAGTATGGTAGGCAGGGGGCGAAGCACTGAAGCTTTCTTT.

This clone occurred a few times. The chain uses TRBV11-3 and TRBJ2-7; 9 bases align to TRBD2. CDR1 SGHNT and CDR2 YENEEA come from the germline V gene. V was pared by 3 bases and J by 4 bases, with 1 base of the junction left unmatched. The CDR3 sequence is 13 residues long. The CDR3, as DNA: TGTGCCAGCAGCTTGCGGGAGGGATACGAGCAGTACTTC. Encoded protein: CASSLREGYEQYF.

CDR3 bases: TGTGCCAGCAGCTTAATGGCAACTAGCGAGCAGTACTTC. It is translated as CASSLMATSEQYF. V is TRBV7-8 and J is TRBJ2-7; a possible D gene is TRBD2 (5 bases). The CDR3 is 13 amino acids. The germline gives CDR1 SGHVS, CDR2 FQNEAQ. V was clipped by 2 bases and J by 6 bases, with 11 bases between them.

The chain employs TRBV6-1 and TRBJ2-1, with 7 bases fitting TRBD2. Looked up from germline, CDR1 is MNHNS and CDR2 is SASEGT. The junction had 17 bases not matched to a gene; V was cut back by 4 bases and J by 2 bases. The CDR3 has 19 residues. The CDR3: CASSGARSREGLPYNEQFF. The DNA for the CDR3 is TGTGCCAGCAGTGGGGCTCGGAGTAGGGAGGGCCTACCCTACAATGAGCAGTTCTTC.

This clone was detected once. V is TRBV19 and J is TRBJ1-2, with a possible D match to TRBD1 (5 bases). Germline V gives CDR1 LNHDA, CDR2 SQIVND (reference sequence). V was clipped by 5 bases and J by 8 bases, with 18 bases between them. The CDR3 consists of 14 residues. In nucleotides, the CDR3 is TGTGCCAGTAGTCCTCTCACCCAACGGGGGGGCTACACCTTC. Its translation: CASSPLTQRGGYTF.

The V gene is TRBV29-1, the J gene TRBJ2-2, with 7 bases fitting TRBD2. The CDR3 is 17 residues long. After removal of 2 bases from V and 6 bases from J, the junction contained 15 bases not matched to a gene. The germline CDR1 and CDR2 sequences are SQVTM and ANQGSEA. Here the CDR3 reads CSVERPWREGQAGELFF. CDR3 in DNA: TGCAGCGTTGAAAGGCCTTGGAGGGAGGGCCAGGCCGGGGAGCTGTTTTTT.

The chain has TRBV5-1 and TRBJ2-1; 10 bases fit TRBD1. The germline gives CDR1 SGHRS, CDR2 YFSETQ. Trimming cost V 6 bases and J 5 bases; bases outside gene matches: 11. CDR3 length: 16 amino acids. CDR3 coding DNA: TGCGCCAGCACGGGAACACCGGGACAGGGGAACAATGAGCAGTTCTTC. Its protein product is CASTGTPGQGNNEQFF.

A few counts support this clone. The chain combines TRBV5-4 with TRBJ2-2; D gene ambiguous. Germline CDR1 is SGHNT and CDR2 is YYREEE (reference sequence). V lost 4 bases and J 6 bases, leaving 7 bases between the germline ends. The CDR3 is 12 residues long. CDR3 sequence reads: CASSLRSGELFF. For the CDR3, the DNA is TGTGCCAGCAGCCTGAGGTCCGGGGAGCTGTTTTTT. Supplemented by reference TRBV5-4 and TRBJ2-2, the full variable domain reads ETGVTQSPTHLIKTRGQQVTLRCSSQSGHNTVSWYQQALGQGPQFIFQYYREEENGRGNFPPRFSGLQFPNYSSELNVNALELDDSALYLCASSLRSGELFFGEGSRLTVL.

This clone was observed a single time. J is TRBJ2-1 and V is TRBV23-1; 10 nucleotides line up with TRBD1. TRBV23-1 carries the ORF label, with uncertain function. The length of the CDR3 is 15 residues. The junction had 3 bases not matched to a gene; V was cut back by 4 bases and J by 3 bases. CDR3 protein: CASSLGQGDYNEQFF. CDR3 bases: TGCGCCAGCAGTCTAGGACAGGGGGACTACAATGAGCAGTTCTTC.

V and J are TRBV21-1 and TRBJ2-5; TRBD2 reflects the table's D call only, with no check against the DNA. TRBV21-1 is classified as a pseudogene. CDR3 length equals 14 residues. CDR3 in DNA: TGTGCCAGCAGCAAAGTGAGGGTCGGGGAGACCCAGTACTTC. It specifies CASSKVRVGETQYF.

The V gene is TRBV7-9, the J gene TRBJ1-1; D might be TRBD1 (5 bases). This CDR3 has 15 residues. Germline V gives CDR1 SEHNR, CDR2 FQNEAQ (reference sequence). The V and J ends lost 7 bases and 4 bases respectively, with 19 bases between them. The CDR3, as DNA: TGTGCCAGCACCCTATTCGCCGGGCAGGGCACTGAAGCTTTCTTT. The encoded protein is CASTLFAGQGTEAFF. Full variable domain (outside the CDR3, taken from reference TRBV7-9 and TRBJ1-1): DTGVSQNPRHKITKRGQNVTFRCDPISEHNRLYWYRQTLGQGPEFLTYFQNEAQLEKSRLLSDRFSAERPKGSFSTLEIQRTEQGDSAMYLCASTLFAGQGTEAFFGQGTRLTVV.

The CDR3 loop reads CASSLAAGGPQETQYF. The CDR3 nucleotides read TGCGCCAGCAGCTTGGCGGCGGGGGGGCCCCAAGAGACCCAGTACTTC. The chain carries TRBV5-1 and TRBJ2-5, with 9 nucleotides matching TRBD2. CDR1 and CDR2 from the germline V gene are SGHRS and YFSETQ. The CDR3 is 16 residues long. V lost 0 bases to trimming and J lost 1 base; unmatched junction nucleotides: 4.

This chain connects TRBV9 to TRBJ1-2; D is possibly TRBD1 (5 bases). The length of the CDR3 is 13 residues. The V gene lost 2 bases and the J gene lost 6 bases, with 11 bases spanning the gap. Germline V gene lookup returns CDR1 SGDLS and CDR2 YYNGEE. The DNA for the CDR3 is TGTGCCAGCAGCGTGGGGACTGTGAATGGCTACACCTTC. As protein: CASSVGTVNGYTF.

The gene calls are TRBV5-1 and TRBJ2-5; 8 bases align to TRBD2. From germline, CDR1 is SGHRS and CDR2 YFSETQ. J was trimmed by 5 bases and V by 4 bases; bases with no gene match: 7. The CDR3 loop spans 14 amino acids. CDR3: CASSPAGGWETQYF. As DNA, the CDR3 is TGCGCCAGCAGCCCGGCGGGGGGTTGGGAGACCCAGTACTTC. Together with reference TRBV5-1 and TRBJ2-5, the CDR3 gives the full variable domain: KAGVTQTPRYLIKTRGQQVTLSCSPISGHRSVSWYQQTPGQGLQFLFEYFSETQRNKGNFPGRFSGRQFSNSRSEMNVSTLELGDSALYLCASSPAGGWETQYFGPGTRLLVL.

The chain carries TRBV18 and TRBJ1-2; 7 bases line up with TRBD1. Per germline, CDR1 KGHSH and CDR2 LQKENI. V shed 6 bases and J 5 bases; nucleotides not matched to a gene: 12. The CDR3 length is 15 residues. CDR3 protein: CASSPAGTADYGYTF. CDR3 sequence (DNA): TGTGCCAGCTCTCCCGCCGGGACAGCTGATTATGGCTACACCTTC.

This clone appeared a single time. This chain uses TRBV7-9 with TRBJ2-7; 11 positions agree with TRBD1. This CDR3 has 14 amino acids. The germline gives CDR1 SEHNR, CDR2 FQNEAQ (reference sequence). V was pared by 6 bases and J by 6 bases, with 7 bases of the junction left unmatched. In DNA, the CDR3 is TGTGCCAGCAGGCTAGGACAGGGGGCGGTCGAGCAGTACTTC. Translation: CASRLGQGAVEQYF.

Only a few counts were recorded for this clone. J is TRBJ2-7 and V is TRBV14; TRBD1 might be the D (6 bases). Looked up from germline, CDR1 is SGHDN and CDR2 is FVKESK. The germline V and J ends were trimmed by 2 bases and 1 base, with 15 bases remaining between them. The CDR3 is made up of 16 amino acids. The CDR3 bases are TGTGCCAGCAGCCAACTCCTGGGGGCAGGTTCCTACGAGCAGTACTTC. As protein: CASSQLLGAGSYEQYF.